These 16 T cell receptor beta chains came from one sample sequenced in a study of regulatory T cells in long-lasting Graves disease. Building of the TCR beta libraries involved iRepertoire HTBI primers and Arm-PCR of CDR3 regions. MiXCR was run by TCRdb on the multiplex PCR reads, yielding one entry per CDR3 protein. The profile covers about 620,000 distinct CDR3 sequences, with 16% appearing a single time and 18% taken by the ten largest. Time point described: newly diagnosed GD, antithyroid drugs for less than 3 months. Isolated PBMC RNA provided the starting material for the TCR library. In addition, the sample was reused for a study of T cells in Graves' hyperthyroidism and ophthalmopathy.

Sequencing was performed on peripheral blood mononuclear cells (PBMCs), taken at new diagnosis, from a patient treated with antithyroid drugs. The origin of the receptors is a woman younger than 45 with Graves disease.

The chain links TRBV6-1 to TRBJ2-6; 9 bases agree with TRBD1. This CDR3 is 15 amino acids long. Losses at the gene ends were 7 bases for V and 9 bases for J; bases not matched to a gene: 10. The germline V gene has CDR1 MNHNS and CDR2 SASEGT. The CDR3 reads CASIRDRVLLNVLTF. DNA of the CDR3: TGTGCCAGCATTCGGGACAGGGTCTTACTCAACGTCCTGACTTTC.

CDR3 sequence (DNA): TGTGCCAGCAGCCACGGTCCAGGTCAAAACATTCAGTACTTC. Its translation: CASSHGPGQNIQYF. The chain links TRBV3-1 to TRBJ2-5; D remains ambiguous. The J call may be faulty, since TRBJ2-4 better matches the DNA end. The CDR3 has 14 residues. Looked up from germline, CDR1 is LGHDT and CDR2 is YNNKEL (reference sequence).

The chain links TRBV15 to TRBJ2-5; D not resolved. The CDR3 runs to 12 residues. Trimming stripped 4 bases from V and 4 bases from J, with 7 bases between. Germline V gene lookup returns CDR1 LNHNV and CDR2 YYDKDF (reference sequence). The CDR3 DNA reads as TGTGCCACCAGCAAAGGAGTAGAGACCCAGTACTTC. The encoded protein is CATSKGVETQYF.

This clonotype was detected many times. This chain joins TRBV6-5 and TRBJ1-1; D unresolved. CDR3 length: 14 amino acids. Germline V gene lookup returns CDR1 MNHEY and CDR2 SVGAGI. The V end was cut by 0 bases, the J end by 1 base, with 6 bases between. The CDR3 is CASSYSQSNTEAFF. CDR3 coding DNA: TGTGCCAGCAGTTACTCCCAGTCGAACACTGAAGCTTTCTTT.

The gene calls are TRBV5-8 and TRBJ2-7; D gene unclear. Germline V gene sequence: CDR1 SGHTS, CDR2 YDEGEE. The CDR3 has 13 residues. Trimming took off 6 bases at V and 1 base at J, with 11 bases between the two ends. DNA of the CDR3: TGTGCCAGCACGAGCGCGACATCCTACGAGCAGTACTTC. This sequence encodes CASTSATSYEQYF.

This chain links TRBV7-2 with TRBJ1-2, with TRBD1 matching 7 bases. The germline V gene encodes CDR1 SGHTA and CDR2 FQGNSA. This CDR3 has 14 residues. The J segment lost 7 bases and the V segment lost 5 bases, leaving 10 bases of the junction unmatched. In nucleotides, the CDR3 is TGTGCCAGCAGCCGTATGGGAGGGGGCCTTGGCTACACCTTC. It encodes CASSRMGGGLGYTF.

The rearrangement links TRBV11-2 to TRBJ2-3; 11 nucleotides agree with TRBD2. CDR3 size: 17 residues. Trimming took 4 bases from V and 2 from J; bases not matched to a gene: 8. From germline, CDR1 is SGHAT and CDR2 FQNNGV. In nucleotides, the CDR3 is TGTGCCAGCAGCTCATTTAAGACTAGCGGGATCACAGATACGCAGTATTTT. This encodes CASSSFKTSGITDTQYF.

This clonotype was counted only a few times. The genes are TRBV30 and TRBJ2-2, with D tentatively TRBD1 (5 bases). The germline V gene has CDR1 GTSNPN and CDR2 SVGIG (reference sequence). This CDR3 contains 15 residues. V lost 4 bases and J 4 bases, leaving 16 bases between the germline ends. This CDR3 is CAWIVGRASTGELFF. CDR3 nucleotide sequence: TGTGCCTGGATAGTAGGCAGGGCGAGCACCGGGGAGCTGTTTTTT.

In this sample, this clonotype turned up a few times. The genes are TRBV27 and TRBJ2-1, with TRBD1 identical over 7 bases. The CDR3 is 13 amino acids. In germline, CDR1 is MNHEY, CDR2 SMNVEV (reference sequence). With V trimmed by 5 bases and J by 10 bases, 8 bases remained unmatched. CDR3 DNA: TGTGCCAGCAGTACCCGACAGGGCTCGGAGCAGTTCTTC. This sequence encodes CASSTRQGSEQFF.

A word on this clonotype: Just one base apart from a much larger clone, this may be a read error. This chain joins TRBV29-1 and TRBJ1-2, with a weak D call TRBD1 (5 bases). The germline CDR1 and CDR2 sequences are SQVTM and ANQGSEA. This CDR3 region has 13 residues. The CDR3: CSVVTMGDYGFTF. Written as DNA, the CDR3 is TGCAGCGTTGTGACCATGGGGGACTATGGCTTCACCTTC.

As concerns this clonotype: This likely stems from a read error, as it lies one base from a far larger clone. The chain has TRBV12-3 or TRBV12-4 and TRBJ1-5; TRBD1 might be the D (5 bases). CDR3 length: 17 residues. Trimming left V 6 bases short and J 5 bases short, with 23 bases between. The DNA for the CDR3 is TGTGCCAGCAGCACCGAACTGGACATTTTGAGCGATCAGCCCCAGCATTTT. Translated, it gives CASSTELDILSDQPQHF.

The chain is built from TRBV4-2 and TRBJ1-1; no reliable D call. Trimming removed 1 base at V and 1 base at J, with 10 bases between. From germline, CDR1 is LGHNA and CDR2 YNFKEQ. CDR3 length equals 15 residues. Here the CDR3 DNA reads TGTGCCAGCAGCCAAGTCTATCCATCGAACACTGAAGCTTTCTTT. It translates to CASSQVYPSNTEAFF.

This clonotype was picked up many times. The chain couples TRBV14 to TRBJ2-1; 8 bases agree with TRBD2. This CDR3 comprises 14 residues. Germline CDR1 is SGHDN and CDR2 is FVKESK. V trimming: 0 bases; J trimming: 15 bases; junction bases outside the gene matches: 10. The CDR3: CASSQDYTSGVMFF. The CDR3 region has the DNA TGTGCCAGCAGCCAAGATTACACTAGCGGAGTCATGTTCTTC.

V gene TRBV24-1 combines with J gene TRBJ2-5; D is possibly TRBD1 or TRBD2 (7 bases each). The germline CDR1 and CDR2 sequences are KGHDR and SFDVKD. The CDR3 has 16 residues. With 4 bases removed from V and 0 bases from J, the gap between germline ends came to 14 bases. In DNA, the CDR3 is TGTGCCACCAGTGACCGCAGGGGGGGGAACCAAGAGACCCAGTACTTC. It codes for CATSDRRGGNQETQYF.

This clonotype was counted only a few times. This chain connects TRBV4-2 to TRBJ2-1, with unresolved D. The germline gives CDR1 LGHNA, CDR2 YNFKEQ. The CDR3 spans 13 residues. The ends were cut back, 7 bases at V and 6 bases at J, with 13 bases in the middle. The CDR3 coding sequence is TGTGCCAGCACCCTCCTACGGAGCAATGAGCAGTTCTTC. This sequence encodes CASTLLRSNEQFF.

This clonotype has only a few counts. This chain uses TRBV7-2 with TRBJ2-2; 8 bases match TRBD2. The CDR3 totals 17 residues. J was trimmed by 6 bases and V by 6 bases; bases with no gene match: 15. Germline-derived CDR1 and CDR2 are SGHTA and FQGNSA. CDR3 sequence (DNA): TGTGCCAGCAGTTCCCTGTCGGAGCGGGAGACCTCCGGGGAGCTGTTTTTT. This sequence encodes CASSSLSERETSGELFF.